These T cell receptor beta chains were read from a single sample in a study of blood T cell repertoires in COVID-19. The data were produced by immunoSEQ multiplex PCR, yet TCRdb's version contains in-frame clones alone and is incomplete. The sample carries around 140,000 clones, approximately 89% recorded once. Material: peripheral blood. These receptors all stem from a woman aged 50 to 65 with acute or convalescent COVID-19. Both conserved end residues are part of each CDR3. Fields, in order: V gene, clone size, D gene, J gene, CDR3 DNA, CDR3 protein. A D gene is named only where the DNA matches it firmly. Only part of the rows carry a size: once, few, many, or a class if the clone is expanded.

TRBV5-1	NA	NA	TRBJ1-3	TGCGCCAGCAGCTTGGGTAGCGACTCTGGAAACACCATATATTTT	CASSLGSDSGNTIYF
TRBV20-1	NA	TRBD2	TRBJ2-7	TGCAGTGCTAGTGCGCCTCTAGCGGGAGGCCACGAGCAGTACTTC	CSASAPLAGGHEQYF
TRBV6-5	NA	TRBD2	TRBJ2-7	TGTGCCAGCAGCCCACTAGCGGGGGGGCCCGCCGAGCAGTACTTC	CASSPLAGGPAEQYF
TRBV20-1	NA	NA	TRBJ1-2	TGCAGTGCTCTATATGGCTACACCTTC	CSALYGYTF
TRBV10-1	NA	TRBD1	TRBJ1-6	TGCGCCAGCAGTGGTCCGACAGGGTATGCTGCCTATAATTCACCCCTCCACTTT	CASSGPTGYAAYNSPLHF
TRBV19	NA	TRBD1	TRBJ1-6	TGTGCCAGTAGTCCGGGACAGGATAATTCACCCCTCCACTTT	CASSPGQDNSPLHF
TRBV6-5	once	NA	TRBJ1-2	TGTGCCAGCAGACCCACCGGGGGGGCTGACGGCTACACCTTC	CASRPTGGADGYTF
TRBV4-1	NA	TRBD1	TRBJ2-6	TGCGCCAGCAGCCCACCCAAGGACAGGGTCGGGGCCAACGTCCTGACTTTC	CASSPPKDRVGANVLTF
TRBV7-9	NA	TRBD1	TRBJ2-1	TGTGCCAGCAGCTTAGGACAGGGGGCCTACAATGAGCAGTTCTTC	CASSLGQGAYNEQFF
TRBV5-1	NA	TRBD2	TRBJ2-2	TGCGCCAGCAGCTTGGGTCGAGCGGGAGGTAACACCGGGGAGCTGTTTTTT	CASSLGRAGGNTGELFF
TRBV30	NA	NA	TRBJ1-5	TGTGCCTGGAGCCTATCGGGGGACCAGCCCCAGCATTTT	CAWSLSGDQPQHF
TRBV9	NA	TRBD2	TRBJ2-5	TGTGCCAGCAGCGCAAGGGGGAGCGGGGGGCCCGAAGAGACCCAGTACTTC	CASSARGSGGPEETQYF
TRBV18	NA	TRBD1	TRBJ1-5	TGTGCCAGCTCACCAACTACAGGGGGTCGGCAGCCCCAGCATTTT	CASSPTTGGRQPQHF
TRBV4-1	NA	NA	TRBJ2-1	TGCGCCAGCAGCCAGGTGGTCGGAGGGGGCCCTTACAATGAGCAGTTCTTC	CASSQVVGGGPYNEQFF
TRBV3-1/TRBV3-2	NA	NA	TRBJ1-1	TGTGCCAGCAGCCCGACAGTGAACACTGAAGCTTTCTTT	CASSPTVNTEAFF
TRBV10-3	once	TRBD2	TRBJ2-3	TGTGCCATCAGGCCGGGACTAGCCGGAGATACGCAGTATTTT	CAIRPGLAGDTQYF
TRBV30	NA	NA	TRBJ2-5	TGTGCCTGGAGTGGGGGGGACCAAGAGACCCAGTACTTC	CAWSGGDQETQYF
TRBV10-1	NA	NA	TRBJ1-1	TGCGCCAACTTGAGGCCTCCGAACACTGAAGCTTTCTTT	CANLRPPNTEAFF
TRBV23-1	NA	TRBD1	TRBJ1-1	TGCGCCAGCAGACTTGTGCGGACAGGGCACACTGAAGCTTTCTTT	CASRLVRTGHTEAFF
TRBV18	NA	TRBD1	TRBJ1-1	TGTGCCAGCTCACCACAAAGAACAGGGGGGAACACTGAAGCTTTCTTT	CASSPQRTGGNTEAFF
TRBV6-5	NA	TRBD1	TRBJ2-2	TGTGCCACCGGACAGGGCAACGGGGAGCTGTTTTTT	CATGQGNGELFF
TRBV6-5	once	TRBD1	TRBJ1-5	TGTGCCACTTCCTCAGGGGGGAATCAGCCCCAGCATTTT	CATSSGGNQPQHF
TRBV10-2	NA	TRBD2	TRBJ2-1	TGCGCCAGCAGAAACCGGGAGGGCAGCAATGAGCAGTTCTTC	CASRNREGSNEQFF
TRBV4-1	NA	TRBD2	TRBJ2-3	TGCGCCAGCAGCCCCCCAGGGACTAGAGTAGAAACGCAGTATTTT	CASSPPGTRVETQYF
TRBV3-1/TRBV3-2	NA	TRBD1	TRBJ2-7	TGTGCCAGCAGCCAAGACCTCCTGGGGACAGGTAGCTACGAGCAGTACTTC	CASSQDLLGTGSYEQYF
TRBV5-1	NA	TRBD2	TRBJ2-7	TGCGCCAGCAGGAGGGAGCGGGAGGAGCAGTACTTC	CASRREREEQYF
TRBV5-1	few	TRBD1	TRBJ1-1	TGCGCCAGCAGCTTCCTCAGGGGGCGGGAGACTGAAGCTTTCTTT	CASSFLRGRETEAFF
TRBV7-9	NA	NA	TRBJ2-2	TGTGCCAGCAGCCCCACGGGGGAGAACACCGGGGAGCTGTTTTTT	CASSPTGENTGELFF
TRBV20-1	NA	NA	TRBJ2-1	TGCAGTGCTACCAACTCGCATGAGCAGTTCTTC	CSATNSHEQFF
TRBV4-1	few	NA	TRBJ1-1	TGCGCCAGCAGCCAACGTAGGAGCACTGAAGCTTTCTTT	CASSQRRSTEAFF
TRBV7-2	NA	TRBD1	TRBJ1-1	TGTGCCAGCAGCTTAATCAGCCTCCCGCAGGGGGGAGCTGAAGCTTTCTTT	CASSLISLPQGGAEAFF